Listed below are T cell receptor beta chains from one sample, sequenced in a study of T and B cells in COVID-19 patients. TCRdb called the multiplex PCR reads again in MiXCR, with one record for every CDR3 protein. The table lists 20,000 or so distinct CDR3 sequences, 35% to 45% of them singletons. Sequenced material: blood. The receptors derive from a human donor with active COVID-19. Each CDR3 is given without its conserved first and last residue.

CDR3: ASSFSGGLGTEAF
J: TRBJ1-1
V: TRBV11-2

CDR3: ASSEVAGYTGELF
J: TRBJ2-2
V: TRBV6-4

CDR3: ASSIGGTAKDTQY
J: TRBJ2-3
V: TRBV19

CDR3: ASSLQQGRYEQY
J: TRBJ2-7
V: TRBV5-5

CDR3: ASSATPGQGGKTQY
J: TRBJ2-5
V: TRBV5-4

CDR3: SARRSGSTDTQY
J: TRBJ2-3
V: TRBV20-1

CDR3: ASSQGWGVSEAF
J: TRBJ1-1
V: TRBV4-2

CDR3: ASSTTEYAYEQY
J: TRBJ2-7
V: TRBV6-5

CDR3: ASSPIRGRETGELF
J: TRBJ2-2
V: TRBV18

CDR3: ASSLPGTGVTGELF
J: TRBJ2-2
V: TRBV13